One TCR beta chain is described in this entry. Antigen unknown. This sample is drawn from a study of T cell responses to AZD1222 COVID-19 vaccine. Study-level background: Second-dose groups at about 4 or about 12 weeks were pooled. Study results and caveats: After two AZD1222 doses, spike-specific TCR breadth and depth rose versus day 0. Regions 160-218 and 743-854 held dominance among vaccine-associated CD4 TCRs, which spanned spike. Just a handful of AZD1222 recipients tested seropositive at baseline.

TCRdb keeps only in-frame clones here, not all; method: immunoSEQ multiplex PCR. The table shows approximately 110,000 clones, with 80% to 90% occurring only once. Germline V gives CDR1 SGDLS, CDR2 YYNGEE. This CDR3 has 15 residues. Germline trimming cut 2 bases from V and 4 bases from J; bases unmatched to any gene: 6. This TCR came from an adult in good health. The gene calls are TRBV9 and TRBJ1-1; TRBD1 matches at 9 bases. The sequencing here drew on peripheral blood, taken on day 0 of AZD1222 vaccination. CDR3 DNA sequence: TGTGCCAGCAGCGTCCTAACAGGGGGCGGCACTGAAGCTTTCTTT. Its translation is CASSVLTGGGTEAFF.